This TCR beta chain was sequenced for a study of blood T cell repertoires in COVID-19. About the research overall: Both acute and convalescent COVID-19 samples were obtained from the United States, Italy and Spain. The analysed material was cDNA or gDNA that came from T cells, B-cell-depleted T cells, or PBMCs.

The CDR3 extends over 14 amino acids. The germline gives CDR1 SEHNR, CDR2 FQNEAQ (reference sequence). The ends were cut back, 1 base at V and 17 bases at J, with 18 bases in the middle. In the source study's methods: The assay estimated nucleated cells by amplifying reference gene primers. The protocol was immunoSEQ multiplex PCR, while the TCRdb copy is restricted to in-frame clones and leaves out a portion. V and J calls and clone size are given by that table; D and trimming were obtained from the DNA. The table records about 670,000 clones, about 87% of them present only once. The V gene is TRBV7-9, the J gene TRBJ2-6; possible D gene TRBD1, 6 bases. The sequence was collected from a woman aged 18 to 35 with acute or convalescent COVID-19. The sequenced sample was peripheral blood. CDR3 sequence (DNA): TGTGCCAGCAGCTTAGTGACAGCTACAGGGTCATTGACTTTC. It encodes CASSLVTATGSLTF.